The 20 T cell receptor beta chains presented below share a single source sample, sequenced in a study of T cell responses to AZD1222 COVID-19 vaccine (dated by TCRdb to the early 2020s). Explained via the paper, the time point label denotes: about 28 days (+/-7) after the second vaccine dose. The library was produced with the immunoSEQ multiplex PCR assay. Held by TCRdb, this immuneACCESS table contains in-frame sequences only and omits some clones. Under half of the omission traces to an unresolved V gene where checked; the cause of the rest is unknown. This sample has tens of thousands of clones in its table, and about four fifths of those were observed once. The ten largest clones take up 20% to 30% of the sample. This material consisted of peripheral blood, taken 28 days after the second AZD1222 dose. All receptors come from an adult who received the AZD1222 COVID-19 vaccine.

This chain joins TRBV6-4 and TRBJ2-1; TRBD2 agrees at 8 bases. V shed 6 bases and J 9 bases; nucleotides not matched to a gene: 4. The V gene's germline CDR1 is MRHNA and CDR2 SNTAGT. There are 12 residues in the CDR3. In DNA, the CDR3 is TGTGCCAGCAGCCCCGGGGGGGGTGAGCAGTTCTTC. Protein product: CASSPGGGEQFF.

This chain connects TRBV29-1 to TRBJ1-1; 8 nucleotides line up with TRBD1. CDR3 size: 13 residues. The J segment lost 5 bases and the V segment lost 8 bases, leaving 10 bases of the junction unmatched. The germline V gene has CDR1 SQVTM and CDR2 ANQGSEA. The CDR3 sequence: CSTAQGAGTEAFF. The DNA of the CDR3 is TGCAGCACAGCCCAGGGGGCCGGAACTGAAGCTTTCTTT.

The rearrangement uses TRBV9 and TRBJ2-7; tentatively, D is TRBD2 (8 bases). Looked up from germline, CDR1 is SGDLS and CDR2 is YYNGEE. This CDR3 has 15 amino acids. V was cut by 2 bases and J by 5 bases, with 17 bases left in between. The CDR3 spells CASSVGTRGPNEQYF. The CDR3 nucleotides read TGTGCCAGCAGCGTCGGGACTAGGGGGCCGAACGAGCAGTACTTC.

This clone was recorded only once. J is TRBJ1-6 and V is TRBV2; 9 bases are a match to TRBD1. CDR3 length equals 15 residues. Germline V gene sequence: CDR1 SNHLY, CDR2 FYNNEI. V dropped 5 bases and J dropped 9; count of bases not matched to a gene: 8. The CDR3 sequence is CASSRTGTGSSPLHF. The CDR3 DNA is TGTGCCAGCAGTAGAACCGGGACAGGGAGTTCACCCCTCCACTTT.

The V call is TRBV12-3 or TRBV12-4, the J call TRBJ2-3, with D uncertain. With 5 bases removed from V and 6 bases from J, the gap between germline ends came to 6 bases. This CDR3 is 11 amino acids long. This CDR3 is CASSGRDTQYF. CDR3 sequence (DNA): TGTGCCAGCAGTGGCCGGGATACGCAGTATTTT.

The V call is TRBV9, the J call TRBJ2-7, with 8 bases aligning to TRBD2. The CDR3 consists of 14 residues. Per the germline V gene, CDR1 is SGDLS and CDR2 is YYNGEE. J gave up 7 bases and V 4 bases, and 10 bases lay outside the gene matches. CDR3 amino acids: CASSPLTGGGEQYF. The CDR3 DNA reads as TGTGCCAGCAGCCCTCTAACGGGAGGGGGGGAGCAGTACTTC. The whole variable domain, filled in from reference TRBV9 and TRBJ2-7, reads DSGVTQTPKHLITATGQRVTLRCSPRSGDLSVYWYQQSLDQGLQFLIQYYNGEERAKGNILERFSAQQFPDLHSELNLSSLELGDSALYFCASSPLTGGGEQYFGPGTRLTVT.

The J gene is TRBJ2-2, the V gene TRBV5-8; the D gene is possibly TRBD2 (6 bases). CDR1 is SGHTS and CDR2 is YDEGEE in the germline V gene. Trimming left V 4 bases short and J 7 bases short, with 17 bases between. The CDR3 runs 15 residues. The CDR3 region is CASSLRTTRGGELFF. CDR3 nucleotide sequence: TGTGCCAGCAGCCTAAGGACTACCCGGGGCGGGGAGCTGTTTTTT.

V and J are TRBV18 and TRBJ2-7, with TRBD1 identical over 9 bases. The V and J ends lost 5 bases and 5 bases, in that order; junction bases with no gene match: 4. Germline CDR1 is KGHSH and CDR2 is LQKENI. This CDR3 contains 13 residues. CDR3 in amino acids: CASSTGQGNEQYF. CDR3 coding DNA: TGTGCCAGCTCAACAGGACAGGGGAACGAGCAGTACTTC.

The V gene is TRBV4-2, the J gene TRBJ1-4, with D possibly TRBD1 on 5 matching bases. Trimming removed 0 bases from V and 2 bases from J, with 13 bases in between. From germline, CDR1 is LGHNA and CDR2 YNFKEQ. The CDR3 sequence is 17 residues long. The DNA for the CDR3 is TGTGCCAGCAGCCAAGAGCCTCCAGGGAGCACTAATGAAAAACTGTTTTTT. Its translation is CASSQEPPGSTNEKLFF.

DNA of the CDR3: TGTGCCAGCAGGCCCGGGACAGTGGGGACCCAGTACTTC. Amino acid sequence: CASRPGTVGTQYF. This chain uses TRBV12-3 or TRBV12-4 with TRBJ2-5; 7 nucleotides match TRBD1. V shed 6 bases, J shed 7 bases, and the junction held 8 bases outside the gene matches. The CDR3 spans 13 residues.

The V and J genes are TRBV28 and TRBJ2-5, with 8 bases that match TRBD1. Germline CDR1 is MDHEN and CDR2 is SYDVKM. With V trimmed by 4 bases and J by 1 base, 8 bases remained unmatched. The CDR3 runs to 16 residues. In nucleotides, the CDR3 is TGTGCCAGCAGTTCCGGGACAGGAGTCATCCAAGAGACCCAGTACTTC. Its translation is CASSSGTGVIQETQYF.

This clone was recorded a few times. This chain uses TRBV11-2 with TRBJ2-7, with 8 bases identical to TRBD2. V lost 3 bases, J lost 4 bases, and 2 bases stayed unmatched. Germline lookup yields CDR1 SGHAT and CDR2 FQNNGV. This CDR3 is 13 amino acids long. CDR3 bases: TGTGCCAGCAGCTTCCCGGGGGGGTACGAGCAGTACTTC. Translated: CASSFPGGYEQYF. The full variable domain, completed using reference TRBV11-2 and TRBJ2-7, is EAGVAQSPRYKIIEKRQSVAFWCNPISGHATLYWYQQILGQGPKLLIQFQNNGVVDDSQLPKDRFSAERLKGVDSTLKIQPAKLEDSAVYLCASSFPGGYEQYFGPGTRLTVT.

The rearrangement joins TRBV27 to TRBJ2-7; D assignment may be TRBD1 or TRBD2 (6 bases each). V lost 2 bases, J lost 5 bases, and 10 bases lay in between. CDR1 and CDR2 from the germline V gene are MNHEY and SMNVEV (reference sequence). This CDR3 region has 13 residues. The CDR3 bases are TGTGCCAGCAGTTTAGTAGGGGGGAACGAGCAGTACTTC. This gives the protein CASSLVGGNEQYF.

The chain recombines TRBV6-5 with TRBJ1-2, with TRBD1 matching over 7 bases. This CDR3 contains 13 residues. The V and J ends lost 4 bases and 8 bases, in that order; junction bases with no gene match: 7. CDR1 is MNHEY and CDR2 is SVGAGI in the germline V gene. The CDR3 reads CASSSGQVGGYTF. Written as DNA, the CDR3 is TGTGCCAGCAGTTCTGGACAGGTGGGAGGCTACACCTTC.

This chain connects TRBV15 to TRBJ2-1, with D perhaps being TRBD1 or TRBD2 (6 bases each). This CDR3 contains 16 residues. The V and J ends lost 0 bases and 8 bases respectively, with 17 bases between them. Germline assignment: CDR1 LNHNV and CDR2 YYDKDF (reference sequence). The CDR3 protein is CATSRDWGRDRDEQFF. The CDR3 nucleotides read TGTGCCACCAGCAGAGATTGGGGGCGGGATCGCGATGAGCAGTTCTTC.

The genes are TRBV3-1 (or the pseudogene TRBV3-2) and TRBJ2-7, with 7 bases lining up with TRBD1. V was clipped by 7 bases and J by 5 bases; unmatched bases: 8. The CDR3 covers 13 residues. CDR1 LGHDT and CDR2 YNNKEL come from the germline V gene (reference sequence). CDR3 bases: TGTGCCAGCAACAGACAGGGTGCCCACGAGCAGTACTTC. Amino acid sequence: CASNRQGAHEQYF.

The chain links TRBV14 to TRBJ2-3; D is undetermined. Trimming took 4 bases from V and 3 from J, leaving 17 bases between them. The CDR3 has 16 amino acids. Germline V lookup: CDR1 SGHDN, CDR2 FVKESK. The CDR3, as DNA: TGTGCCAGCAGCCTTTTGCGGACCTTAGCAACAGATACGCAGTATTTT. It translates to CASSLLRTLATDTQYF.

This clone was detected only once. The chain joins TRBV10-3 to TRBJ1-2; tentatively, D is TRBD1 (5 bases). The germline V gene has CDR1 ENHRY and CDR2 SYGVKD. The CDR3 length is 14 residues. V was pared by 0 bases and J by 6 bases, with 11 bases between. DNA of the CDR3: TGTGCCATCAGTGAGTCGTCAGGGAATGATGGCTACACCTTC. Translation gives CAISESSGNDGYTF.

The rearrangement uses TRBV18 and TRBJ1-6; TRBD1 agrees at 8 bases. Germline CDR1 reads KGHSH; CDR2 reads LQKENI. CDR3 length: 16 amino acids. The trim removed 1 base at V and 3 bases at J, leaving 2 bases unmatched. CDR3 protein: CASSPRDRNYNSPLHF. The CDR3 DNA follows: TGTGCCAGCTCACCACGGGACAGGAACTATAATTCACCCCTCCACTTT.

The J gene is TRBJ2-1, the V gene TRBV7-9; 10 bases line up with TRBD2. J gave up 4 bases and V 6 bases, and 6 bases lay outside the gene matches. The length of the CDR3 is 15 residues. Germline V CDR1 and CDR2: SEHNR, FQNEAQ (reference sequence). CDR3 residues: CASRAGTSVYNEQFF. The CDR3 region has the DNA TGTGCCAGCAGGGCCGGGACTAGCGTTTACAATGAGCAGTTCTTC.